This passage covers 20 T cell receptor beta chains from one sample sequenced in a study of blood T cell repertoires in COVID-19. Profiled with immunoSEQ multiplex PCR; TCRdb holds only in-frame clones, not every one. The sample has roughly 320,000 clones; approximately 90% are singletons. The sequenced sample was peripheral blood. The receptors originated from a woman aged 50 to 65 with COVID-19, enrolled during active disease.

CDR3 nucleotide sequence: TGTGCCAGCAGAAAGGTTGGGCAGGGCTATGGCTACACCTTC. Translation gives CASRKVGQGYGYTF. This rearrangement joins TRBV6-5 to TRBJ1-2, with TRBD1 as a possible D gene (5 bases). CDR3 size: 14 residues. Trimming pared 6 bases from V and 4 bases from J, leaving 15 bases between. Looked up from germline, CDR1 is MNHEY and CDR2 is SVGAGI.

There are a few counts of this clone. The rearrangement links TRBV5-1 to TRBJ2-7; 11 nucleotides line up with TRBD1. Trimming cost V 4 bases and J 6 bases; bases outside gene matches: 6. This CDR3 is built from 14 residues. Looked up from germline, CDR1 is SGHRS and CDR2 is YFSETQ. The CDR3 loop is CASSLWTGGGEQYF. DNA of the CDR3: TGCGCCAGCAGCCTCTGGACAGGGGGCGGCGAGCAGTACTTC. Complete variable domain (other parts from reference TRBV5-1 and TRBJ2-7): KAGVTQTPRYLIKTRGQQVTLSCSPISGHRSVSWYQQTPGQGLQFLFEYFSETQRNKGNFPGRFSGRQFSNSRSEMNVSTLELGDSALYLCASSLWTGGGEQYFGPGTRLTVT.

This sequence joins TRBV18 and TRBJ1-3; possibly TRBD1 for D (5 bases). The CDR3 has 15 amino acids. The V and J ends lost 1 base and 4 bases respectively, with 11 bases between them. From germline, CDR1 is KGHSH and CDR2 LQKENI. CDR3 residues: CASSPRGGIGNTIYF. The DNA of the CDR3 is TGTGCCAGCTCACCACGTGGGGGGATCGGAAACACCATATATTTT. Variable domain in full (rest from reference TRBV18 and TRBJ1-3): NAGVMQNPRHLVRRRGQEARLRCSPMKGHSHVYWYRQLPEEGLKFMVYLQKENIIDESGMPKERFSAEFPKEGPSILRIQQVVRGDSAAYFCASSPRGGIGNTIYFGEGSWLTVV.

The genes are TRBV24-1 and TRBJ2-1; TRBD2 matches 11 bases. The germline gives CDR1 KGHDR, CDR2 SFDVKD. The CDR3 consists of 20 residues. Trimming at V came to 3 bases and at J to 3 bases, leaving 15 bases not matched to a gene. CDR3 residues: CATSDPTKLLAGAHYNEQFF. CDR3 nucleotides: TGTGCCACCAGTGATCCAACAAAATTACTAGCGGGAGCGCACTACAATGAGCAGTTCTTC.

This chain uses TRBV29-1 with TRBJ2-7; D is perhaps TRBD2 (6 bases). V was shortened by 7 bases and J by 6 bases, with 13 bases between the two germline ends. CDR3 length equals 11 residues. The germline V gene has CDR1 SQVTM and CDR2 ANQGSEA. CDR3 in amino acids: CSARRGGEQYF. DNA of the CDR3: TGCAGCGCAAGACGGGGAGGCGAGCAGTACTTC.

CDR3 in amino acids: CASSPPIGTEAFF. The DNA for the CDR3 is TGTGCCAGCTCACCACCGATCGGCACTGAAGCTTTCTTT. V and J are TRBV18 and TRBJ1-1; D is ambiguous. The CDR3 is made up of 13 amino acids. Germline V lookup: CDR1 KGHSH, CDR2 LQKENI. V was trimmed by 0 bases and J by 4 bases, leaving 6 bases between them.

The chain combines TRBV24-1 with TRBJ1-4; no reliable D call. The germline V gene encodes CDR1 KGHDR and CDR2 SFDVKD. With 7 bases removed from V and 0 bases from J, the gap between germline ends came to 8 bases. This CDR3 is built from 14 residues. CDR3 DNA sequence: TGTGCCACCAGCTCCGGGACAACTAATGAAAAACTGTTTTTT. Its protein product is CATSSGTTNEKLFF.

The CDR3 DNA sequence: TGTGCCAGCTCACTACAGGGAGAATATGGCTACACCTTC. This gives the protein CASSLQGEYGYTF. V is TRBV18 and J is TRBJ1-2, with D possibly being TRBD1 (6 bases). The CDR3 is 13 residues long. The V end lost 4 bases, the J end lost 5 bases, and 11 bases lay between the germline ends. Germline CDR1 is KGHSH and CDR2 is LQKENI.

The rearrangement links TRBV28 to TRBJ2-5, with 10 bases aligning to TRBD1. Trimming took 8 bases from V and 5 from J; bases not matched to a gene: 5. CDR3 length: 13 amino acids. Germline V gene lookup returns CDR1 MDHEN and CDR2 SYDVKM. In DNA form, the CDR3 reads TGTGCCAGCCGAGACAGGGGGCGGGAGACCCAGTACTTC. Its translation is CASRDRGRETQYF.

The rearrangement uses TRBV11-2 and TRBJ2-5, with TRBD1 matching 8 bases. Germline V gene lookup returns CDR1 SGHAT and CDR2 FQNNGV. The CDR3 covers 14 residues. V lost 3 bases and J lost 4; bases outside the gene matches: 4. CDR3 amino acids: CASSFGQGLETQYF. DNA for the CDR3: TGTGCCAGCAGCTTCGGACAGGGTCTAGAGACCCAGTACTTC.

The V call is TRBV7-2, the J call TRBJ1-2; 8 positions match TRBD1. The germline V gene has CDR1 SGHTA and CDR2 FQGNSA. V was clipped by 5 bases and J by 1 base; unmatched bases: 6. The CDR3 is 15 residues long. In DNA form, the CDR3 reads TGTGCCAGCAGCCCCCGGACAGGGTATAACTATGGCTACACCTTC. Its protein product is CASSPRTGYNYGYTF.

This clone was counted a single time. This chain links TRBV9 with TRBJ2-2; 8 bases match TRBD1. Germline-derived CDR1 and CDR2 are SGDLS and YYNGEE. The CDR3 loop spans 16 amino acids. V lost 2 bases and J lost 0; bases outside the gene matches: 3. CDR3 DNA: TGTGCCAGCAGCGTCGGACAGGGACCGAACACCGGGGAGCTGTTTTTT. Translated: CASSVGQGPNTGELFF. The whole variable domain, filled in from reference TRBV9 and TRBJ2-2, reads DSGVTQTPKHLITATGQRVTLRCSPRSGDLSVYWYQQSLDQGLQFLIQYYNGEERAKGNILERFSAQQFPDLHSELNLSSLELGDSALYFCASSVGQGPNTGELFFGEGSRLTVL.

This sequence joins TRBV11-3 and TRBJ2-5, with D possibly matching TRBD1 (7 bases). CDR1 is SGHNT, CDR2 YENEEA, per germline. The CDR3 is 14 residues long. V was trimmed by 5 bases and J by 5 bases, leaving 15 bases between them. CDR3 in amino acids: CASSVKQGRETQYF. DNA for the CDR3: TGTGCCAGCAGCGTAAAACAGGGGAGGGAGACCCAGTACTTC. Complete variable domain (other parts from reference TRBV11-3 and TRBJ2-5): EAGVVQSPRYKIIEKKQPVAFWCNPISGHNTLYWYLQNLGQGPELLIRYENEEAVDDSQLPKDRFSAERLKGVDSTLKIQPAELGDSAVYLCASSVKQGRETQYFGPGTRLLVL.

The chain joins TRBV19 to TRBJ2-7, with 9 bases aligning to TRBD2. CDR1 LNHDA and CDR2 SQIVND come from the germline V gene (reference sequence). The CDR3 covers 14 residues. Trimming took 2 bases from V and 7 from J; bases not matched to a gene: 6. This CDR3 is CASSIRAGGGEQYF. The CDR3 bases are TGTGCCAGTAGTATAAGAGCGGGAGGAGGTGAGCAGTACTTC.

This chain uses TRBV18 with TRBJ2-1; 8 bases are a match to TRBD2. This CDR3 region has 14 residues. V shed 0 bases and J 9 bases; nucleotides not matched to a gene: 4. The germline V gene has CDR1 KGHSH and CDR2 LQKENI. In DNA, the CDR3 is TGTGCCAGCTCACCACCTCGAGCGGGAGCTGAGCAGTTCTTC. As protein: CASSPPRAGAEQFF.

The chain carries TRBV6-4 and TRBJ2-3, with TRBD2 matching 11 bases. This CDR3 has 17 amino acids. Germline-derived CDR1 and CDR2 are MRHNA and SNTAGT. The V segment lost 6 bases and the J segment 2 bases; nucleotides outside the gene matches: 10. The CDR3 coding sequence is TGTGCCAGCAGAGCTCTAGCGGGAGGCCTAAACACAGATACGCAGTATTTT. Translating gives CASRALAGGLNTDTQYF.

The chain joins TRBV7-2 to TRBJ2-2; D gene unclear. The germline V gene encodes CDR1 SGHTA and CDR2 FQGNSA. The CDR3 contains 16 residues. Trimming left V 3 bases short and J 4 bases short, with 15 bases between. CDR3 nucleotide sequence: TGTGCCAGCAGCTTCGGGTCCACGGCGTTCACCGGGGAGCTGTTTTTT. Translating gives CASSFGSTAFTGELFF.

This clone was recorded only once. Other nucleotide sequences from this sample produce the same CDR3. This CDR3 is CASRLLMGGRSAGELFF. CDR3 nucleotide sequence: TGTGCCAGCAGACTCCTGATGGGCGGGAGATCGGCCGGGGAGCTGTTTTTT. The rearrangement joins TRBV4-2 to TRBJ2-2, with 7 bases lining up with TRBD2. V gave up 6 bases and J gave up 6 bases; unmatched junction bases: 16. There are 17 residues in the CDR3. CDR1 and CDR2 from the germline V gene are LGHNA and YNFKEQ.

The CDR3, as DNA: TGTGCCAGCAGTTTTCAGGGCGACACTGAAGCTTTCTTT. It encodes CASSFQGDTEAFF. The rearrangement uses TRBV27 and TRBJ1-1, with D possibly matching TRBD1 (5 bases). Looked up from germline, CDR1 is MNHEY and CDR2 is SMNVEV (reference sequence). V lost 3 bases to trimming and J lost 3 bases, with 8 bases between them. CDR3 size: 13 residues.

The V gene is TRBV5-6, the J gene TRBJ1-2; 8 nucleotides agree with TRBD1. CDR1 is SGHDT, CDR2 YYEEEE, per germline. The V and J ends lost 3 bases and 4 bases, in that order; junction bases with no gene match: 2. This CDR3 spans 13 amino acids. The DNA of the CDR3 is TGTGCCAGCAGCTACGGACAGGGCTATGGCTACACCTTC. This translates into CASSYGQGYGYTF.